This paragraph covers one T cell receptor beta chain sequence. Its antigen is unidentified. Profiling relied on immunoSEQ multiplex PCR, and the TCRdb table lists in-frame clones only, not all of them. Seen here are tens of thousands of clones, over 85% observed once, and the top ten hold about 5.5%. The sample comes from a study of graft-versus-host responses after intestinal transplantation. The overall study: Transplant types were multivisceral, liver-intestinal, or isolated intestinal. Each recipient received anti-thymocyte globulin induction, then tacrolimus and steroids for around 3 years.

Findings and caveats of the study: Among circulating GvH clones, peak levels were associated with early post-transplant declines in HvG clones. Recipient marrow harbored GvH clones, some of which surfaced first in ileum or blood.

The CDR3 length is 16 residues. CDR1 SGHVS and CDR2 FQNEAQ come from the germline V gene. With V trimmed by 3 bases and J by 7 bases, 10 bases remained unmatched. The rearrangement joins TRBV7-8 to TRBJ1-5, with 9 positions matching TRBD1. The sequence was collected from a human patient who received an intestinal transplant, so some T cells may come from the graft donor. Source: PBMCs, taken approximately 740 days after a first intestinal transplant, on the day of a second. This CDR3 reads CASSFNRDRAGQPQHF. CDR3 bases: TGTGCCAGCAGCTTTAACCGGGACAGGGCGGGGCAGCCCCAGCATTTT.